This TCR beta chain was captured in a study of OX40 agonist ivuxolimab in advanced cancers. Study overall: Eligibility admitted prior anti-PD-1, anti-PD-L1 or anti-CTLA-4 therapy; 35% to 40% had some.

The CDR3 runs to 12 residues. V gave up 4 bases and J gave up 3 bases, with 8 bases separating them. From germline, CDR1 is SGDLS and CDR2 YYNGEE. Repertoires were generated with immunoSEQ multiplex PCR, while TCRdb's copy carries only in-frame clones and drops some. Among about 52,000 clones, 85% to 95% were seen once, and the ten largest hold roughly 12%. This sequence originates from an adult with an advanced solid tumor such as melanoma, head and neck, liver or kidney cancer. V gene TRBV9 combines with J gene TRBJ2-7; tentative D call: TRBD2 (5 bases). Here the sequenced sample was CD4+ or CD8+ T cells sorted from blood, taken in a trial of the OX40 agonist ivuxolimab. DNA of the CDR3: TGTGCCAGCAGCACAACTAGCTACGAGCAGTACTTC. Its protein is CASSTTSYEQYF. Filled out from reference TRBV9 and TRBJ2-7, the complete variable domain reads DSGVTQTPKHLITATGQRVTLRCSPRSGDLSVYWYQQSLDQGLQFLIQYYNGEERAKGNILERFSAQQFPDLHSELNLSSLELGDSALYFCASSTTSYEQYFGPGTRLTVT.